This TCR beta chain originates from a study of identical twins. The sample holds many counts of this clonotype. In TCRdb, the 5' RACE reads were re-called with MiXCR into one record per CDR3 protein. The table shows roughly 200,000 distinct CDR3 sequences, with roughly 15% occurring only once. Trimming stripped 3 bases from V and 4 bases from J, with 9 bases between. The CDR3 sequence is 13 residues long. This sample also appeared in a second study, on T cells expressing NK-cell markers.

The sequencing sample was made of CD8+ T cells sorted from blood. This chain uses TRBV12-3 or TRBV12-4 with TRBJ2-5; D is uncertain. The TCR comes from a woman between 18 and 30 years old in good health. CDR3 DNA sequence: TGTGCCAGCAGTTTCTTAGGTGGAGAGACCCAGTACTTC. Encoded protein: CASSFLGGETQYF.